The 17 T cell receptor beta chains presented below share a single source sample, sequenced in a study of T-cell memory formation after mild COVID-19. TCRdb reprocessed the 5' RACE reads via MiXCR and lists one record per CDR3 protein. The sample records around 100,000 distinct CDR3 sequences, 11% being singletons. The material sequenced was PBMCs or a T cell subset sorted from them (not recorded which). These receptors originate from a man aged 18 to 30 who had mild COVID-19 (a few samples of this study predate the infection). Cell type and time point are not known.

The chain recombines TRBV27 with TRBJ2-3; possibly TRBD2 for D (5 bases). Trimming took 7 bases from V and 0 from J, leaving 20 bases between them. There are 17 residues in the CDR3. Germline CDR1 MNHEY, CDR2 SMNVEV (reference sequence). As DNA, the CDR3 is TGTGCCAGCACCCCATATGTGACGGGGATAAGCACAGATACGCAGTATTTT. Protein sequence: CASTPYVTGISTDTQYF.

V usage is TRBV7-3 and J usage is TRBJ2-3, with 8 nucleotides matching TRBD1. Germline V gene lookup returns CDR1 SGHTA and CDR2 FQGTGA. Trimming at V came to 5 bases and at J to 2 bases, leaving 6 bases not matched to a gene. The CDR3 is made up of 15 amino acids. The CDR3 is CASSRQGRNTDTQYF. The CDR3, as DNA: TGTGCCAGCAGCCGACAGGGGCGAAACACAGATACGCAGTATTTT.

This clonotype was detected only a few times. The chain carries TRBV18 and TRBJ2-1, with TRBD2 matching over 7 bases. This CDR3 spans 15 amino acids. J gave up 8 bases and V 1 base, and 8 bases lay outside the gene matches. Germline CDR1 is KGHSH and CDR2 is LQKENI. CDR3 in DNA: TGTGCCAGCTCACCACTTAATCCGGCGGGAGATGAGCAGTTCTTC. It yields the protein CASSPLNPAGDEQFF.

The V gene is TRBV28, the J gene TRBJ1-6; D is perhaps TRBD1 (6 bases). With 6 bases removed from V and 0 bases from J, the gap between germline ends came to 12 bases. The germline CDR1 and CDR2 sequences are MDHEN and SYDVKM. The CDR3 covers 16 residues. CDR3 protein: CASSLRGGSYNSPLHF. The CDR3, as DNA: TGTGCCAGCAGCCTCAGGGGAGGCTCCTATAATTCACCCCTCCACTTT.

This clonotype was counted a few times. The chain links TRBV7-9 to TRBJ2-3, with D possibly TRBD2 on 5 matching bases. The ends were cut back, 5 bases at V and 3 bases at J, with 15 bases in the middle. Germline lookup yields CDR1 SEHNR and CDR2 FQNEAQ (reference sequence). The CDR3 consists of 15 residues. The CDR3 nucleotides are TGTGCCAGCAGCACACGATTGGACTCAACAGATACGCAGTATTTT. This encodes CASSTRLDSTDTQYF.

This clonotype was found a few times. This rearrangement joins TRBV27 to TRBJ2-7; 10 bases map to TRBD1. This CDR3 is 16 amino acids long. The V gene's germline CDR1 is MNHEY and CDR2 SMNVEV (reference sequence). The J segment lost 7 bases and the V segment lost 2 bases, leaving 11 bases of the junction unmatched. This CDR3 is CASSLVRTGGTLEQYF. CDR3 coding DNA: TGTGCCAGCAGTTTAGTCAGGACAGGGGGGACTCTAGAGCAGTACTTC.

This clonotype was seen more than once but under ten times. This chain uses TRBV4-2 with TRBJ2-1, with unresolved D. Trimming took off 1 base at V and 9 bases at J, with 13 bases between the two ends. This CDR3 is built from 14 residues. Germline CDR1 LGHNA, CDR2 YNFKEQ. As DNA, the CDR3 is TGTGCCAGCAGCCAAGTAATCGGGCACCCTGAGCAGTTCTTC. It translates to CASSQVIGHPEQFF.

This clonotype was seen only a few times. This chain links TRBV5-1 with TRBJ1-1; D gene uncertain. This CDR3 is 13 amino acids long. V gave up 4 bases and J gave up 3 bases, with 10 bases separating them. CDR1 is SGHRS, CDR2 YFSETQ, per germline. The CDR3 coding sequence is TGCGCCAGCAGCGGAGACGGATACACTGAAGCTTTCTTT. Amino acids: CASSGDGYTEAFF.

CDR3 DNA sequence: TGTGCCAGCAGTGCCGGGACAGGGGGCGCAGAGACCCAGTACTTC. It is translated as CASSAGTGGAETQYF. The chain links TRBV6-4 to TRBJ2-5, with 12 bases that match TRBD1. V was clipped by 4 bases and J by 4 bases; unmatched bases: 4. The CDR3 is made up of 15 amino acids. Germline V gene lookup returns CDR1 MRHNA and CDR2 SNTAGT.

The chain joins TRBV6-5 to TRBJ1-1; no firm D call. This CDR3 is built from 12 residues. Germline V gene sequence: CDR1 MNHEY, CDR2 SVGAGI. V gave up 1 base and J gave up 8 bases, with 8 bases separating them. In DNA form, the CDR3 reads TGTGCCAGCAGTTACTTCGGCCAGGAAGCTTTCTTT. Translation: CASSYFGQEAFF.

This clonotype has only a few counts. The rearrangement links TRBV12-5 to TRBJ1-1; no reliable D call. Germline lookup yields CDR1 LGHNT and CDR2 FRNRAP. Trimming took off 3 bases at V and 1 base at J, with 3 bases between the two ends. The CDR3 is made up of 12 amino acids. The CDR3 region has the DNA TGTGCTAGTGGTTTTGGGAACACTGAAGCTTTCTTT. It yields the protein CASGFGNTEAFF.

This clonotype came up a few times. The chain uses TRBV9 and TRBJ1-6; D gene uncertain. V dropped 0 bases and J dropped 9 bases, with 13 bases sitting between them. Per the germline V gene, CDR1 is SGDLS and CDR2 is YYNGEE. The CDR3 runs 15 residues. The CDR3 DNA sequence: TGTGCCAGCAGCGTAGGAGGCCGAGCGGGTTCACCCCTCCACTTT. Translating it yields CASSVGGRAGSPLHF.

This clonotype was detected only a few times. V is TRBV20-1 and J is TRBJ2-5; 10 bases fit TRBD1. With 6 bases clipped from V and 1 base from J, the junction kept 2 bases outside the gene matches. CDR1 is DFQATT and CDR2 is SNEGSKA in the germline V gene (reference sequence). The CDR3 has 13 amino acids. The DNA for the CDR3 is TGCAGTGCAGACAGGGGGCTCCAAGAGACCCAGTACTTC. The encoded protein is CSADRGLQETQYF.

This clonotype was seen a few times. The chain joins TRBV7-6 to TRBJ1-1; D is unresolved. The CDR3 is made up of 14 amino acids. Trimming pared 0 bases from V and 4 bases from J, leaving 9 bases between. CDR1 SGHVS and CDR2 FNYEAQ come from the germline V gene. CDR3 sequence: CASSLAIGSTEAFF. The CDR3 DNA is TGTGCCAGCAGCTTAGCGATAGGGAGCACTGAAGCTTTCTTT.

The chain carries TRBV24-1 and TRBJ2-1, with D possibly matching TRBD2 (5 bases). The V gene lost 6 bases and the J gene lost 5 bases, with 13 bases spanning the gap. CDR1 KGHDR and CDR2 SFDVKD come from the germline V gene. CDR3 length: 14 amino acids. The CDR3 nucleotides read TGTGCCACCAGTCACCCGGGGAGCAACAATGAGCAGTTCTTC. Translation: CATSHPGSNNEQFF.

This clonotype was seen more than once but under ten times. The chain links TRBV9 to TRBJ2-7; D possibly corresponds to TRBD1 (5 bases). CDR3 length: 15 amino acids. The V end lost 0 bases, the J end lost 6 bases, and 16 bases lay between the germline ends. Germline lookup yields CDR1 SGDLS and CDR2 YYNGEE. The CDR3 DNA follows: TGTGCCAGCAGCGTAGATCAGGGCCGTAGGGGCGAGCAGTACTTC. Its protein product is CASSVDQGRRGEQYF. Variable domain in full (rest from reference TRBV9 and TRBJ2-7): DSGVTQTPKHLITATGQRVTLRCSPRSGDLSVYWYQQSLDQGLQFLIQYYNGEERAKGNILERFSAQQFPDLHSELNLSSLELGDSALYFCASSVDQGRRGEQYFGPGTRLTVT.

This clonotype was detected only a few times. The chain couples TRBV5-1 to TRBJ2-5; D may be TRBD1 (5 bases). The CDR3 contains 14 residues. Germline V gene lookup returns CDR1 SGHRS and CDR2 YFSETQ. V lost 0 bases to trimming and J lost 3 bases, with 9 bases between them. Written as DNA, the CDR3 is TGCGCCAGCAGCTTGGCCCTAGGGGAAGAGACCCAGTACTTC. Protein sequence: CASSLALGEETQYF.